The 22 T cell receptor beta chains given below trace back to one sample, sequenced in a study of blood T cell repertoires in COVID-19 (TCRdb year 2020). Library generation was performed with the immunoSEQ multiplex PCR assay. Held by TCRdb, this immuneACCESS table contains in-frame sequences only and omits some clones. Under half of the omission traces to an unresolved V gene where checked; the cause of the rest is unknown. The sample table records about 150,000 clones; around 90% of these occur just once. The ten largest clonotypes hold about 4.6% of the sample. Sample: peripheral blood. Every receptor here comes from a woman aged 55-70 years with active or convalescent COVID-19.

CDR3 region: CASSTPRGGNTGELFF. In DNA, the CDR3 is TGTGCCAGCAGCACCCCACGGGGGGGGAACACCGGGGAGCTGTTTTTT. This rearrangement joins TRBV7-3 to TRBJ2-2, with 8 positions matching TRBD2. J lost 1 base, V lost 5 bases, and 6 bases had no gene match. The CDR3 has 16 amino acids. Germline assignment: CDR1 SGHTA and CDR2 FQGTGA.

The genes are TRBV10-3 and TRBJ2-1; D perhaps matches TRBD2 (6 bases). The CDR3 has 14 amino acids. The germline V and J ends were trimmed by 6 bases and 8 bases, with 17 bases remaining between them. CDR1 is ENHRY, CDR2 SYGVKD, per germline. CDR3 nucleotide sequence: TGTGCCATCAGAGCTACCGGGGGTGGGGATGAGCAGTTCTTC. Amino acids: CAIRATGGGDEQFF.

The chain employs TRBV6-5 and TRBJ1-5, with D possibly matching TRBD1 (5 bases). Between the trimmed V and J ends, which lost 6 bases and 6 bases, there was a span of 15 bases. CDR1 is MNHEY, CDR2 SVGAGI, per germline. The CDR3 contains 14 residues. The CDR3 DNA reads TGTGCCAGCAGAGGGGTAGTGGGCTCTCAGCCCCAGCATTTT. Translated, it gives CASRGVVGSQPQHF.

The genes are TRBV7-9 and TRBJ1-2, with D uncertain. Trimming pared 5 bases from V and 1 base from J, leaving 8 bases between. CDR1 is SEHNR, CDR2 FQNEAQ, per germline (reference sequence). This CDR3 region has 13 residues. CDR3 loop: CASSVDYNYGYTF. The CDR3 DNA follows: TGTGCCAGCAGCGTAGACTATAACTATGGCTACACCTTC.

The chain employs TRBV12-3 or TRBV12-4 and TRBJ2-7; D may be TRBD1 (6 bases). V gave up 6 bases and J gave up 2 bases, with 11 bases separating them. This CDR3 has 13 residues. CDR3 DNA: TGTGCCAGCAGGAACCGGGACACCTACGAGCAGTACTTC. As protein: CASRNRDTYEQYF.

The chain joins TRBV29-1 to TRBJ2-7, with a tentative D call TRBD1 (5 bases). The CDR3 loop spans 13 amino acids. Between the trimmed V and J ends, which lost 3 bases and 2 bases, there was a span of 11 bases. Germline V gene sequence: CDR1 SQVTM, CDR2 ANQGSEA. The CDR3 loop is CSVDGRGTYEQYF. CDR3 nucleotides: TGCAGCGTTGATGGTAGGGGCACCTACGAGCAGTACTTC.

The chain links TRBV5-1 to TRBJ2-3; the D gene is possibly TRBD1 (6 bases). The CDR3 is 14 residues long. Germline-derived CDR1 and CDR2 are SGHRS and YFSETQ. V was pared by 4 bases and J by 0 bases, with 9 bases between. The CDR3 sequence: CASSRQVSTDTQYF. The CDR3 DNA reads as TGCGCCAGCAGCAGACAGGTTAGCACAGATACGCAGTATTTT.

The chain combines TRBV19 with TRBJ1-5, with D maybe TRBD1 (5 bases). Germline values: CDR1 LNHDA, CDR2 SQIVND (reference sequence). The ends were cut back, 5 bases at V and 7 bases at J, with 12 bases in the middle. CDR3 length: 13 amino acids. CDR3 coding DNA: TGTGCCAGTAGTCGGGGGGTTGGGCAGCCCCAGCATTTT. Residues: CASSRGVGQPQHF.

The chain links TRBV18 to TRBJ1-6; maybe TRBD1 (5 bases). This CDR3 has 14 residues. Germline V gene data show CDR1 as KGHSH and CDR2 as LQKENI. Trimming left V 5 bases short and J 8 bases short, with 13 bases between. CDR3 coding DNA: TGTGCCAGCTCATTCAGGGAGGTCGATTCACCCCTCCACTTT. Its protein product is CASSFREVDSPLHF. Full variable domain (missing parts from reference TRBV18 and TRBJ1-6): NAGVMQNPRHLVRRRGQEARLRCSPMKGHSHVYWYRQLPEEGLKFMVYLQKENIIDESGMPKERFSAEFPKEGPSILRIQQVVRGDSAAYFCASSFREVDSPLHFGNGTRLTVT.

The genes are TRBV7-2 and TRBJ2-1; TRBD1 matches at 7 bases. The CDR3 sequence is 15 residues long. J was trimmed by 0 bases and V by 4 bases; bases with no gene match: 3. Germline V gene sequence: CDR1 SGHTA, CDR2 FQGNSA. The CDR3 reads CASSWGQNSYNEQFF. Here the CDR3 DNA reads TGTGCCAGCAGCTGGGGACAGAACTCCTACAATGAGCAGTTCTTC.

V usage is TRBV5-1 and J usage is TRBJ2-3, with D hard to call. V dropped 0 bases and J dropped 3 bases, with 5 bases sitting between them. The CDR3 length is 13 residues. The germline V gene encodes CDR1 SGHRS and CDR2 YFSETQ. The CDR3 sequence: CASSLGLTDTQYF. CDR3 in DNA: TGCGCCAGCAGCTTGGGACTGACAGATACGCAGTATTTT. Using reference TRBV5-1 and TRBJ2-3 for the parts outside the CDR3, the full variable domain is KAGVTQTPRYLIKTRGQQVTLSCSPISGHRSVSWYQQTPGQGLQFLFEYFSETQRNKGNFPGRFSGRQFSNSRSEMNVSTLELGDSALYLCASSLGLTDTQYFGPGTRLTVL.

J is TRBJ2-5 and V is TRBV6-5, with D perhaps TRBD1 (5 bases). This CDR3 has 14 amino acids. CDR1 and CDR2 (germline): MNHEY, SVGAGI. V gave up 5 bases and J gave up 1 base, with 11 bases separating them. CDR3 residues: CASSQPGFQETQYF. CDR3 nucleotide sequence: TGTGCCAGCAGTCAGCCAGGGTTCCAAGAGACCCAGTACTTC.

V gene TRBV10-3 combines with J gene TRBJ1-5, with D possibly being TRBD1 (6 bases). Trimming took off 6 bases at V and 11 bases at J, with 20 bases between the two ends. This CDR3 is 14 amino acids long. Germline V lookup: CDR1 ENHRY, CDR2 SYGVKD. CDR3 bases: TGTGCCATCAGCGAACAGGGATCCAGGGGAGCCCAGCATTTT. It codes for CAISEQGSRGAQHF.

This clone was recorded only once. The junction departs from the called germline gene at one end, perhaps through a read error. The genes are TRBV5-4 and TRBJ2-2, with 10 bases fitting TRBD2. The CDR3 is 17 amino acids. Germline V gives CDR1 SGHNT, CDR2 YYREEE (reference sequence). The CDR3 region is CASSLDLAGAKTGELFF. The CDR3 DNA follows: TGTGCCAGCAGCCTGGATCTAGCGGGGGCGAAAACCGGGGAGCTGTTTTTT.

The chain has TRBV12-3 or TRBV12-4 and TRBJ2-2, with D unresolved. The V end lost 7 bases, the J end lost 5 bases, and 5 bases lay between the germline ends. The CDR3 is 11 amino acids. CDR3 sequence reads: CASTRTGELFF. Here the CDR3 DNA reads TGTGCCAGCACTAGGACCGGGGAGCTGTTTTTT.

The chain couples TRBV5-6 to TRBJ1-2; D perhaps matches TRBD1 (5 bases). CDR3 size: 14 residues. V dropped 1 base and J dropped 4 bases, with 11 bases sitting between them. Germline CDR1 and CDR2: SGHDT and YYEEEE. CDR3 DNA sequence: TGTGCCAGCAGCTTGCTGGGGGGAGGCTATGGCTACACCTTC. As protein: CASSLLGGGYGYTF.

The rearrangement uses TRBV3-1 (or the pseudogene TRBV3-2) and TRBJ2-5; D not resolved. V lost 1 base and J 0 bases, leaving 3 bases between the germline ends. The CDR3 spans 13 residues. Germline V gene lookup returns CDR1 LGHDT and CDR2 YNNKEL (reference sequence). The CDR3 sequence: CASSQANQETQYF. In DNA, the CDR3 is TGTGCCAGCAGCCAAGCCAACCAAGAGACCCAGTACTTC.

The chain uses TRBV5-6 and TRBJ2-7; 11 positions agree with TRBD1. From germline, CDR1 is SGHDT and CDR2 YYEEEE. V dropped 6 bases and J dropped 6; count of bases not matched to a gene: 14. This CDR3 is built from 16 residues. The CDR3 coding sequence is TGTGCCAGCACTCTATCCGGGACAGGGGGTGTGGGCGAGCAGTACTTC. Translation: CASTLSGTGGVGEQYF.

The V and J genes are TRBV30 and TRBJ2-3; possibly TRBD1 for D (6 bases). V lost 5 bases, J lost 2 bases, and 11 bases lay in between. Per germline, CDR1 GTSNPN and CDR2 SVGIG (reference sequence). This CDR3 spans 13 amino acids. The CDR3 sequence is CAWDRDITDTQYF. CDR3 coding DNA: TGTGCCTGGGACCGGGACATCACAGATACGCAGTATTTT.

V usage is TRBV5-8 and J usage is TRBJ2-1; 7 nucleotides line up with TRBD1. The V gene's germline CDR1 is SGHTS and CDR2 YDEGEE. With 3 bases clipped from V and 7 bases from J, the junction kept 4 bases outside the gene matches. This CDR3 comprises 13 residues. The CDR3: CASSSRQGNEQFF. Written as DNA, the CDR3 is TGTGCCAGCAGCTCCAGACAGGGAAATGAGCAGTTCTTC. Full variable domain (rest looked up from reference TRBV5-8 and TRBJ2-1): EAGVTQSPTHLIKTRGQQATLRCSPISGHTSVYWYQQALGLGLQFLLWYDEGEERNRGNFPPRFSGRQFPNYSSELNVNALELEDSALYLCASSSRQGNEQFFGPGTRLTVL.

The chain is built from TRBV2 and TRBJ2-1; maybe TRBD2 (6 bases). The ends were cut back, 10 bases at V and 5 bases at J, with 15 bases in the middle. The germline V gene encodes CDR1 SNHLY and CDR2 FYNNEI. The CDR3 totals 13 residues. CDR3 bases: TGTGCCATGGCGGGGTGGGAAGACAATGAGCAGTTCTTC. Protein product: CAMAGWEDNEQFF.

The gene calls are TRBV28 and TRBJ2-7; 7 bases map to TRBD1. Trimming took 0 bases from V and 0 from J; bases not matched to a gene: 2. The CDR3 sequence is 15 residues long. Germline CDR1 reads MDHEN; CDR2 reads SYDVKM. CDR3 sequence: CASSLWGQSSYEQYF. The DNA of the CDR3 is TGTGCCAGCAGTTTATGGGGACAGAGCTCCTACGAGCAGTACTTC. The whole variable domain, filled in from reference TRBV28 and TRBJ2-7, reads DVKVTQSSRYLVKRTGEKVFLECVQDMDHENMFWYRQDPGLGLRLIYFSYDVKMKEKGDIPEGYSVSREKKERFSLILESASTNQTSMYLCASSLWGQSSYEQYFGPGTRLTVT.